Shown below are 22 T cell receptor beta chains from a single sample sequenced in a study of T cells in localized non-small cell lung cancer. The method was immunoSEQ multiplex PCR; TCRdb's version includes in-frame clones alone and lacks a portion of them. The table has under 9,000 clones, over 75% seen once. This material consisted of peripheral blood, taken before any cancer treatment. The source of these receptors is a male donor aged 60 or older with stage III lung adenocarcinoma.

This clone rates as medium-sized (0.01 to 0.1%). The chain carries TRBV10-3 and TRBJ2-7; D not certain. V was trimmed by 2 bases and J by 3 bases, leaving 2 bases between them. Germline CDR1 is ENHRY and CDR2 is SYGVKD. The CDR3 extends over 11 amino acids. DNA of the CDR3: TGTGCCATCAGTGAGGGCTACGAGCAGTACTTC. This sequence encodes CAISEGYEQYF.

The chain carries TRBV5-1 and TRBJ2-5; D possibly uses TRBD1 or TRBD2 (5 bases each). Trimming stripped 3 bases from V and 1 base from J, with 10 bases between. CDR3 size: 14 residues. Germline CDR1 SGHRS, CDR2 YFSETQ. CDR3 nucleotide sequence: TGCGCCAGCAGCTGGGGGACCTCCCAAGAGACCCAGTACTTC. It encodes CASSWGTSQETQYF.

The chain couples TRBV5-4 to TRBJ2-6; D is undetermined. CDR3 length: 17 amino acids. Per germline, CDR1 SGHNT and CDR2 YYREEE (reference sequence). V lost 9 bases and J 5 bases, leaving 24 bases between the germline ends. As DNA, the CDR3 is TGTGCCACCAATCGTCATACCAGACAAAGTCGGGCCAACGTCCTGACTTTC. It translates to CATNRHTRQSRANVLTF.

The chain links TRBV19 to TRBJ1-5; the D is unclear. V was cut by 7 bases and J by 1 base, with 14 bases left in between. The CDR3 is 15 residues long. Per the germline V gene, CDR1 is LNHDA and CDR2 is SQIVND (reference sequence). The CDR3 protein is CASKSPRPSNQPQHF. CDR3 DNA: TGTGCCAGTAAGTCACCCAGACCGAGCAATCAGCCCCAGCATTTT.

V is TRBV12-5 and J is TRBJ1-5; 8 bases agree with TRBD1. Germline V lookup: CDR1 LGHNT, CDR2 FRNRAP. V was clipped by 0 bases and J by 4 bases; unmatched bases: 8. The CDR3 is 17 amino acids. The CDR3 reads CASGLVRGTGKNQPQHF. CDR3 coding DNA: TGTGCTAGTGGTTTGGTACGTGGGACAGGCAAGAATCAGCCCCAGCATTTT. The full variable domain, completed using reference TRBV12-5 and TRBJ1-5, is DARVTQTPRHKVTEMGQEVTMRCQPILGHNTVFWYRQTMMQGLELLAYFRNRAPLDDSGMPKDRFSAEMPDATLATLKIQPSEPRDSAVYFCASGLVRGTGKNQPQHFGDGTRLSIL.

The chain joins TRBV5-1 to TRBJ2-3; D could derive from TRBD1 or TRBD2 (5 bases each). The CDR3 loop spans 14 amino acids. Per the germline V gene, CDR1 is SGHRS and CDR2 is YFSETQ. The V end was cut by 0 bases, the J end by 8 bases, with 13 bases between. Here the CDR3 reads CASSLAEGAGTQYF. CDR3 sequence (DNA): TGCGCCAGCAGCTTGGCCGAAGGGGCGGGTACGCAGTATTTT.

The V and J genes are TRBV5-4 and TRBJ1-1, with D possibly matching TRBD1 (6 bases). The germline CDR1 and CDR2 sequences are SGHNT and YYREEE (reference sequence). The germline V and J ends were trimmed by 5 bases and 6 bases, with 11 bases remaining between them. This CDR3 region has 12 residues. Written as DNA, the CDR3 is TGTGCCAGCAGTACCGGACAGCCTGAAGCTTTCTTT. Protein product: CASSTGQPEAFF. The variable domain in full, with the rest retrieved from reference TRBV5-4 and TRBJ1-1, is ETGVTQSPTHLIKTRGQQVTLRCSSQSGHNTVSWYQQALGQGPQFIFQYYREEENGRGNFPPRFSGLQFPNYSSELNVNALELDDSALYLCASSTGQPEAFFGQGTRLTVV.

This chain uses TRBV18 with TRBJ2-5, with D unresolved. The V end was cut by 0 bases, the J end by 2 bases, with 10 bases between. Germline V gene data show CDR1 as KGHSH and CDR2 as LQKENI. The CDR3 runs 15 residues. CDR3 DNA: TGTGCCAGCTCACCACCAACTACTAAGCAAGAGACCCAGTACTTC. Translated, it gives CASSPPTTKQETQYF.

The chain links TRBV4-2 to TRBJ2-1, with D perhaps TRBD2 (5 bases). The germline V gene encodes CDR1 LGHNA and CDR2 YNFKEQ. The ends were cut back, 5 bases at V and 3 bases at J, with 17 bases in the middle. The length of the CDR3 is 16 residues. For the CDR3, the DNA is TGTGCCAGCAGCACCCGAGCGGTAGCAGTCTACAATGAGCAGTTCTTC. Its translation: CASSTRAVAVYNEQFF.

This chain links TRBV9 with TRBJ1-2, with a tentative D call TRBD1 (6 bases). The CDR3 spans 17 residues. Trimming stripped 2 bases from V and 0 bases from J, with 17 bases between. Germline V gene data show CDR1 as SGDLS and CDR2 as YYNGEE. CDR3 nucleotide sequence: TGTGCCAGCAGCGTCTCAGACAGGACCCGTACTAACTATGGCTACACCTTC. This codes for CASSVSDRTRTNYGYTF. The full variable domain, in which reference TRBV9 and TRBJ1-2 provide the parts outside the CDR3, is DSGVTQTPKHLITATGQRVTLRCSPRSGDLSVYWYQQSLDQGLQFLIQYYNGEERAKGNILERFSAQQFPDLHSELNLSSLELGDSALYFCASSVSDRTRTNYGYTFGSGTRLTVV.

V gene TRBV6-1 combines with J gene TRBJ1-1; 11 nucleotides match TRBD1. Germline values: CDR1 MNHNS, CDR2 SASEGT. The trim removed 4 bases at V and 6 bases at J, leaving 7 bases unmatched. CDR3 length: 15 residues. The DNA for the CDR3 is TGTGCCAGCAGTGGGAGGACAGGGGGCGCGGCTGAAGCTTTCTTT. It is translated as CASSGRTGGAAEAFF.

The chain has TRBV18 and TRBJ2-5; no firm D call. V dropped 4 bases and J dropped 2 bases, with 2 bases sitting between them. The CDR3 has 11 amino acids. From germline, CDR1 is KGHSH and CDR2 LQKENI. CDR3 DNA: TGTGCCAGCTCACTACAAGAGACCCAGTACTTC. It is translated as CASSLQETQYF.

This chain uses TRBV4-3 with TRBJ1-4; D uncertain. V dropped 1 base and J dropped 4 bases, with 13 bases sitting between them. CDR3 length equals 16 residues. In germline, CDR1 is LGHNA, CDR2 YSLEER. CDR3 coding DNA: TGCGCCAGCAGCCAAGGGTGGGGAAATTTTAATGAAAAACTGTTTTTT. Translating gives CASSQGWGNFNEKLFF.

The rearrangement joins TRBV7-3 to TRBJ2-3; D remains unclear. The germline gives CDR1 SGHTA, CDR2 FQGTGA. Trimming stripped 5 bases from V and 4 bases from J, with 7 bases between. The CDR3 spans 12 residues. CDR3 nucleotides: TGTGCCAGCAGCCTAAGCGCAGATACGCAGTATTTT. It translates to CASSLSADTQYF.

This chain's CDR3 is CASSRDSGGAGGEQFF. The CDR3 nucleotides read TGTGCCAGCAGTCGGGATAGCGGGGGGGCAGGAGGTGAGCAGTTCTTC. V usage is TRBV2 and J usage is TRBJ2-1, with 11 bases fitting TRBD2. This CDR3 has 16 amino acids. Germline V CDR1 and CDR2: SNHLY, FYNNEI. Trimming removed 5 bases from V and 9 bases from J; junction bases left unmatched: 12.

This clone turned up a few times. V usage is TRBV4-3 and J usage is TRBJ2-3; TRBD2 aligns across 7 bases. This CDR3 contains 15 residues. CDR1 is LGHNA and CDR2 is YSLEER in the germline V gene. V lost 0 bases, J lost 5 bases, and 5 bases stayed unmatched. The CDR3 reads CASSQDFGGKDTQYF. DNA for the CDR3: TGCGCCAGCAGCCAAGACTTCGGGGGGAAAGATACGCAGTATTTT.

The V and J genes are TRBV7-8 and TRBJ1-2; maybe TRBD1 (6 bases). V lost 2 bases and J 5 bases, leaving 18 bases between the germline ends. This CDR3 is 16 amino acids long. Germline CDR1 reads SGHVS; CDR2 reads FQNEAQ. As DNA, the CDR3 is TGTGCCAGCAGCTTATTACCCACGACAGGAGTTTATGGCTACACCTTC. This translates into CASSLLPTTGVYGYTF.

This chain links TRBV18 with TRBJ1-5; 7 bases align to TRBD1. Germline V gene sequence: CDR1 KGHSH, CDR2 LQKENI. The CDR3 spans 15 residues. The ends lost 4 bases at V and 6 bases at J; junction bases unmatched: 9. The CDR3 DNA sequence: TGTGCCAGCTCACAAGAGGGGGCCTTCGGTCAGCCCCAGCATTTT. Translation gives CASSQEGAFGQPQHF.

CDR3 sequence reads: CASSDDREDTQYF. In DNA form, the CDR3 reads TGTGCCAGCAGCGACGACAGGGAAGATACGCAGTATTTT. The chain employs TRBV9 and TRBJ2-3; TRBD1 aligns across 7 bases. J lost 5 bases, V lost 3 bases, and 3 bases had no gene match. The V gene's germline CDR1 is SGDLS and CDR2 YYNGEE. The CDR3 totals 13 residues.

This chain links TRBV18 with TRBJ2-3, with 11 nucleotides matching TRBD2. Germline CDR1 reads KGHSH; CDR2 reads LQKENI. The J segment lost 1 base and the V segment lost 5 bases, leaving 2 bases of the junction unmatched. The CDR3 has 15 amino acids. The CDR3 DNA reads as TGTGCCAGCTCATCGACTAGCGGGGGCACAGATACGCAGTATTTT. Translated: CASSSTSGGTDTQYF. Full variable domain (rest looked up from reference TRBV18 and TRBJ2-3): NAGVMQNPRHLVRRRGQEARLRCSPMKGHSHVYWYRQLPEEGLKFMVYLQKENIIDESGMPKERFSAEFPKEGPSILRIQQVVRGDSAAYFCASSSTSGGTDTQYFGPGTRLTVL.

V usage is TRBV9 and J usage is TRBJ2-5; D possibly uses TRBD1 or TRBD2 (5 bases each). There are 16 residues in the CDR3. The V and J ends lost 0 bases and 5 bases respectively, with 17 bases between them. CDR1 and CDR2 (germline): SGDLS, YYNGEE. This chain's CDR3 is CASSVAGGVEVETQYF. In DNA form, the CDR3 reads TGTGCCAGCAGCGTAGCTGGGGGTGTAGAGGTTGAGACCCAGTACTTC.

This chain joins TRBV5-6 and TRBJ2-7; D is possibly TRBD1 (5 bases). The CDR3 is made up of 12 amino acids. With 4 bases removed from V and 6 bases from J, the gap between germline ends came to 11 bases. Germline V gives CDR1 SGHDT, CDR2 YYEEEE. This CDR3 is CASSLQAREQYF. The CDR3 coding sequence is TGTGCCAGCAGCCTACAGGCCCGCGAGCAGTACTTC.